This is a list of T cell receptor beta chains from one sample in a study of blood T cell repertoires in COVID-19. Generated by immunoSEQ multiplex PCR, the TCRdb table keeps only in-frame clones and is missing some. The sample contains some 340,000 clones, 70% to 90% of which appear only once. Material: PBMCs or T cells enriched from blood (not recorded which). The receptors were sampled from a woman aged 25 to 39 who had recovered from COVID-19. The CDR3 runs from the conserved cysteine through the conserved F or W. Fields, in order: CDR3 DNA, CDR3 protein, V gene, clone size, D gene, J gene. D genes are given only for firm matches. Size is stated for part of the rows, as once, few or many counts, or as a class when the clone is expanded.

DNA: TGTGCCAGCAGCCAGGCGGGCAGGAACACTGAAGCTTTCTTT
CDR3: CASSQAGRNTEAFF
V: TRBV5-4
size: -
D: -
J: TRBJ1-1

DNA: TGTGCCATCAGATACCGGGACAACGCGGAAGCTTTCTTT
CDR3: CAIRYRDNAEAFF
V: TRBV10-3
size: -
D: -
J: TRBJ1-1

DNA: TGTGCCAGCTCACCGCCGCGAACCGGGGTTCGGTCAACTAATGAAAAACTGTTTTTT
CDR3: CASSPPRTGVRSTNEKLFF
V: TRBV18
size: -
D: -
J: TRBJ1-4

DNA: TGTGCCAGCAGCCCATCCGGGGGGGTCGGGTATGGCTACACCTTC
CDR3: CASSPSGGVGYGYTF
V: TRBV7-9
size: -
D: -
J: TRBJ1-2

DNA: TGCAGTGCTAGTATGGGGGCCTTCCAGCCCCAGCATTTT
CDR3: CSASMGAFQPQHF
V: TRBV20-1
size: -
D: -
J: TRBJ1-5

DNA: TGTGCCAGCAGTTCAGCCTTGAGGGGCTACACCTTC
CDR3: CASSSALRGYTF
V: TRBV12-3/TRBV12-4
size: -
D: -
J: TRBJ1-2

DNA: TGTGCCTGGAGTGCGGGGGGGCCCCAGTACGAGCAGTACTTC
CDR3: CAWSAGGPQYEQYF
V: TRBV30
size: -
D: TRBD2
J: TRBJ2-7

DNA: TGTGCCAGCAGCTTAGCAGGGGGCGGTGGTGAAAAACTGTTTTTT
CDR3: CASSLAGGGGEKLFF
V: TRBV7-9
size: once
D: TRBD1
J: TRBJ1-4

DNA: TGTGCCAGCCAGGGAGGTCCTAATGAAAAACTGTTTTTT
CDR3: CASQGGPNEKLFF
V: TRBV9
size: -
D: -
J: TRBJ1-4

DNA: TGTGCCAGCAGCCCGGGACTAAGGGATACGCAGTATTTT
CDR3: CASSPGLRDTQYF
V: TRBV4-2
size: -
D: TRBD2
J: TRBJ2-3

DNA: TGTGCCAGCAGTTACCGTGGGGACTTCTACAATGAGCAGTTCTTC
CDR3: CASSYRGDFYNEQFF
V: TRBV6-6
size: -
D: -
J: TRBJ2-1

DNA: TGTGCCAGTAGTGTCGAGGGAGGGCCTATAAGCGAGCAGTACTTC
CDR3: CASSVEGGPISEQYF
V: TRBV19
size: -
D: TRBD2
J: TRBJ2-7

DNA: TGTGCCATCAGTGAGTCGCCGGGGGATCAGCCCCAGCATTTT
CDR3: CAISESPGDQPQHF
V: TRBV10-3
size: -
D: -
J: TRBJ1-5

DNA: TGTGCCAGCAGTCAGGGGGCTGGTGGCTACACCTTC
CDR3: CASSQGAGGYTF
V: TRBV25-1
size: few
D: TRBD1
J: TRBJ1-2

DNA: TGCAGTGCTAGTAGCGGGGGGACTGTTTATAATTCACCCCTCCACTTT
CDR3: CSASSGGTVYNSPLHF
V: TRBV20-1
size: few
D: -
J: TRBJ1-6

DNA: TGCGCCAGCAGTCACCCGGGACAGCCGACCGGGGAGCTGTTTTTT
CDR3: CASSHPGQPTGELFF
V: TRBV23-1
size: -
D: TRBD1
J: TRBJ2-2

DNA: TGCGCCAGCGGTACCGGGACAAGGAACACTGAAGCTTTCTTT
CDR3: CASGTGTRNTEAFF
V: TRBV5-1
size: -
D: -
J: TRBJ1-1

DNA: TGTGCCAGCAGCTTAGCCGTTGGGACAGGGCCGGAGGACTATGGCTACACCTTC
CDR3: CASSLAVGTGPEDYGYTF
V: TRBV7-9
size: -
D: TRBD1
J: TRBJ1-2

DNA: TGTGCCAGCAGGGAAGGGAGGGCTAATGAAAAACTGTTTTTT
CDR3: CASREGRANEKLFF
V: TRBV27
size: -
D: -
J: TRBJ1-4

DNA: TGTGCCAGCAGTTTAAAGACGGGAACTGAAGCTTTCTTT
CDR3: CASSLKTGTEAFF
V: TRBV27
size: -
D: -
J: TRBJ1-1

DNA: TGTGCCAGCAGCTTCTCTAGCTCCTATAATTCACCCCTCCACTTT
CDR3: CASSFSSSYNSPLHF
V: TRBV7-9
size: few
D: -
J: TRBJ1-6

DNA: TGTGCCACCGAAACCTATGGACAACGAACCTACGAGCAGTACTTC
CDR3: CATETYGQRTYEQYF
V: TRBV25-1
size: few
D: -
J: TRBJ2-7

DNA: TGTGCCAGCAGTGGGACAGCGTCGCGTTCACCCCTCCACTTT
CDR3: CASSGTASRSPLHF
V: TRBV2
size: -
D: -
J: TRBJ1-6

DNA: TGTGCCAGCAGCTTGGGAGGACAGGGAAGCACAGATACGCAGTATTTT
CDR3: CASSLGGQGSTDTQYF
V: TRBV7-2
size: -
D: TRBD1
J: TRBJ2-3